Listed below are T cell receptor beta chains from one sample, sequenced in a study of blood T cell repertoires in COVID-19. Clones were read by immunoSEQ multiplex PCR, and TCRdb kept only the in-frame ones, dropping some. This table holds 150,000 to 200,000 clones, about 85% found once. Sequencing input: peripheral blood. These receptors were obtained from a woman in her 70s with COVID-19, enrolled during active disease. The CDR3 runs from the conserved cysteine through the conserved F or W. A D gene is named only where the DNA matches it firmly. Size tells how often a clone was seen (once, few, many) or the class of an expanded clone, and some rows leave it out.

>.|few|TRBV19|TRBJ2-1
CASSIDWPGAAEQFF
TGTGCCAGTAGTATAGATTGGCCAGGGGCGGCTGAGCAGTTCTTC
>.|.|TRBV10-1|TRBJ2-3
CASSEGGLTDTQYF
TGCGCCAGCAGTGAGGGGGGACTCACAGATACGCAGTATTTT
>TRBD1|.|TRBV3-1/TRBV3-2|TRBJ1-1
CASSRGQEGLF
TGTGCCAGCAGCCGGGGACAGGAGGGCCTCTTT
>TRBD1|.|TRBV6-4|TRBJ2-3
CASSKTTRGTQYF
TGTGCCAGCAGTAAAACGACCAGGGGGACGCAGTATTTT
>.|.|TRBV30|TRBJ2-7
CAAVGSVYEQYF
TGTGCCGCCGTGGGGAGCGTCTACGAGCAGTACTTC
>.|.|TRBV30|TRBJ1-2
CAWSYTGYGYTF
TGTGCCTGGAGTTATACGGGCTATGGCTACACCTTC
>.|.|TRBV5-1|TRBJ2-2
CASGTGNTGELFF
TGCGCCAGCGGTACAGGGAACACCGGGGAGCTGTTTTTT
>TRBD1|.|TRBV18|TRBJ1-2
CASSQDRAGYTF
TGTGCCAGCTCCCAGGACAGGGCCGGCTACACCTTC
>.|.|TRBV19|TRBJ2-3
CATGAPGGRTDTQYF
TGTGCCACCGGGGCCCCCGGGGGAAGGACAGATACGCAGTATTTT
>.|.|TRBV18|TRBJ2-2
CASSKEGRTNTGELFF
TGTGCCAGCTCAAAGGAGGGACGGACGAACACCGGGGAGCTGTTTTTT
>TRBD1|.|TRBV28|TRBJ1-5
CASSLRDRYNQPQHF
TGTGCCAGCAGTTTGAGGGACAGATACAATCAGCCCCAGCATTTT
>TRBD1|.|TRBV10-1|TRBJ2-2
CASRGQGSPGELFF
TGCGCCAGCAGAGGACAGGGGAGCCCCGGGGAGCTGTTTTTT
>.|.|TRBV19|TRBJ1-2
CASSQDREYGYTF
TGTGCCAGTAGTCAGGACAGAGAATATGGCTACACCTTC
>.|.|TRBV19|TRBJ2-5
CASSISAGRETQYF
TGTGCCAGTAGTATATCGGCGGGGCGGGAGACCCAGTACTTC
>TRBD1|.|TRBV19|TRBJ1-2
CASSKQGAVGYTF
TGTGCCAGTAGTAAGCAGGGGGCGGTTGGCTACACCTTC
>.|.|TRBV7-9|TRBJ2-1
CASTEPSNEQFF
TGTGCCAGCACGGAACCTAGTAATGAGCAGTTCTTC
>TRBD1|.|TRBV28|TRBJ1-5
CASSSLTGSGNQPQHF
TGTGCCAGCAGTTCTTTGACAGGGTCTGGCAATCAGCCCCAGCATTTT
>.|.|TRBV24-1|TRBJ1-2
CATSDPRVNYGYTF
TGTGCCACCAGTGATCCCAGGGTTAACTATGGCTACACCTTC
>.|.|TRBV30|TRBJ2-1
CAWSGARDYTTLDEQFF
TGTGCCTGGAGTGGGGCCCGGGATTATACGACCTTGGATGAGCAGTTCTTC
>.|.|TRBV7-9|TRBJ2-1
CASSNSQRDNEQFF
TGTGCCAGCAGCAATTCCCAGCGGGACAATGAGCAGTTCTTC
>.|.|TRBV11-2|TRBJ2-3
CASSRGPTSSDTQYF
TGTGCCAGCAGTCGTGGCCCCACATCATCAGATACGCAGTATTTT
>.|.|TRBV5-1|TRBJ1-4
CASSLTGRPTNEKLFF
TGCGCCAGCAGCTTGACAGGGCGCCCAACTAATGAAAAACTGTTTTTT
>TRBD2|few|TRBV19|TRBJ2-3
CASSERLAVSTDTQYF
TGTGCCAGTAGTGAAAGACTAGCGGTTAGCACAGATACGCAGTATTTT
>.|once|TRBV15|TRBJ1-5
CATSRGGGAGGNQPQHF
TGTGCCACCAGCAGAGGAGGGGGTGCGGGTGGCAATCAGCCCCAGCATTTT
>TRBD2|few|TRBV6-5|TRBJ2-7
CASSYSLAGDYEQYF
TGTGCCAGCAGTTACTCACTAGCGGGCGACTACGAGCAGTACTTC
>.|once|TRBV9|TRBJ2-6
CASSAGYSGANVLTF
TGTGCCAGCAGCGCAGGGTACTCTGGGGCCAACGTCCTGACTTTC
>TRBD2|.|TRBV7-2|TRBJ2-4
CASSSRGSGRVDIQYF
TGTGCCAGCAGCTCCCGAGGTAGCGGGAGGGTAGACATTCAGTACTTC
>TRBD2|.|TRBV14|TRBJ2-2
CASSLRRPSGRGTGELFF
TGTGCCAGCAGCCTAAGGCGGCCTAGCGGGAGAGGCACCGGGGAGCTGTTTTTT